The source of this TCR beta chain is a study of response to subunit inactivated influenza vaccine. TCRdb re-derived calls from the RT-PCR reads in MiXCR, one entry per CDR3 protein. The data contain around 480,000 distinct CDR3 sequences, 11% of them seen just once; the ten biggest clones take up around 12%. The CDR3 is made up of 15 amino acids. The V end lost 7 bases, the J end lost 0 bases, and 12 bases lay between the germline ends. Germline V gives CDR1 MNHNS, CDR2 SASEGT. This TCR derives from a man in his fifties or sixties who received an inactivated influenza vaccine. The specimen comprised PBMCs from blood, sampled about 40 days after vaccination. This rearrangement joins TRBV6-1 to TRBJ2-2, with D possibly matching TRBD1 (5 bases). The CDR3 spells CASTRQSANTGELFF. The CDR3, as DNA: TGTGCCAGCACAAGACAGAGTGCGAACACCGGGGAGCTGTTTTTT.